The 2 T cell receptor beta chains below come from one sample, sequenced in a study of T-cell memory formation after mild COVID-19. One entry per CDR3 protein, called by TCRdb with MiXCR from the 5' RACE reads. The data contain 450,000 or so distinct CDR3 sequences, roughly 25% of them singletons. Sequencing was performed on PBMCs or a T cell subset sorted from them (not recorded which). The receptor source for this set is an adult woman who had mild COVID-19 (a few samples of this study predate the infection). Cell type and time point are not known.

The V gene is TRBV24-1, the J gene TRBJ2-5; TRBD2 aligns across 7 bases. In germline, CDR1 is KGHDR, CDR2 SFDVKD. V lost 1 base, J lost 7 bases, and 8 bases stayed unmatched. The CDR3 runs to 15 residues. CDR3 loop: CATSDLSSGRVTQYF. Written as DNA, the CDR3 is TGTGCCACCAGTGATTTATCATCAGGGAGGGTGACCCAGTACTTC.

This chain joins TRBV6-5 and TRBJ1-2, with D perhaps matching TRBD1 (5 bases). CDR3 length: 12 residues. Germline lookup yields CDR1 MNHEY and CDR2 SVGAGI. V dropped 8 bases and J dropped 3 bases, with 10 bases sitting between them. The CDR3 here is CASGGVYYGYTF. CDR3 DNA: TGTGCCAGCGGAGGGGTATACTATGGCTACACCTTC.